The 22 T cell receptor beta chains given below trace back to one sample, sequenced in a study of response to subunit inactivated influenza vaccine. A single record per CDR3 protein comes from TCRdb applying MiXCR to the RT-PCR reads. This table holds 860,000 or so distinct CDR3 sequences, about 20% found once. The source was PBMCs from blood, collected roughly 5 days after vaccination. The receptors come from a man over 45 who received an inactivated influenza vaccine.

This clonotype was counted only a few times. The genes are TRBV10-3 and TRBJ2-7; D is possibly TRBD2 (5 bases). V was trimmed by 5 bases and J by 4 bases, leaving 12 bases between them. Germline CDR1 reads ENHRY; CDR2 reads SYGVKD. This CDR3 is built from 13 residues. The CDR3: CAISRDGIYEQYF. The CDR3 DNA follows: TGTGCCATCAGTCGCGACGGGATTTACGAGCAGTACTTC.

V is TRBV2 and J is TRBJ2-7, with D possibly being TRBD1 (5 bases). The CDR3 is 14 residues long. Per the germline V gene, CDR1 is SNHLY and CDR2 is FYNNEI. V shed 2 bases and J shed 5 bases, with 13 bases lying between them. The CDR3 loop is CASSERGSPHEQYF. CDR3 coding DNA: TGTGCCAGCAGTGAAAGGGGCAGCCCCCACGAGCAGTACTTC. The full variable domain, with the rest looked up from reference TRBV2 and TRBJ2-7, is EPEVTQTPSHQVTQMGQEVILRCVPISNHLYFYWYRQILGQKVEFLVSFYNNEISEKSEIFDDQFSVERPDGSNFTLKIRSTKLEDSAMYFCASSERGSPHEQYFGPGTRLTVT.

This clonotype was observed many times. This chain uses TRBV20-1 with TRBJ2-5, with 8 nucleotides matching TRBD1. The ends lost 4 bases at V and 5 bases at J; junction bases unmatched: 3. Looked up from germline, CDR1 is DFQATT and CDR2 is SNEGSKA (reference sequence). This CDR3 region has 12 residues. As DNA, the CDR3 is TGCAGTGCTACAGGGGGCAGGGAGACCCAGTACTTC. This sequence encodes CSATGGRETQYF.

As DNA, the CDR3 is TGCAGTGCTAGAGATATAACTAGCGGATGGGTCCAAAACATTCAGTACTTC. Its translation is CSARDITSGWVQNIQYF. The chain couples TRBV20-1 to TRBJ2-4; 8 bases map to TRBD2. With 0 bases clipped from V and 5 bases from J, the junction kept 12 bases outside the gene matches. Per the germline V gene, CDR1 is DFQATT and CDR2 is SNEGSKA (reference sequence). The CDR3 spans 17 residues.

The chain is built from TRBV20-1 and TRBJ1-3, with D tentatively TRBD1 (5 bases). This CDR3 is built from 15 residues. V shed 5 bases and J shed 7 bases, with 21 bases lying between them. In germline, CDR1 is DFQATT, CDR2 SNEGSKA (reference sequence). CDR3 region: CSAQTFTPRANTIYF. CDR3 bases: TGCAGTGCTCAAACCTTTACCCCCAGGGCCAACACCATATATTTT.

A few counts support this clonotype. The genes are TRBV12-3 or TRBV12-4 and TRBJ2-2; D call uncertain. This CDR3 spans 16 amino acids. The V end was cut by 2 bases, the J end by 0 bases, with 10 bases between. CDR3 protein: CASSLFDTANTGELFF. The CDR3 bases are TGTGCCAGCAGTTTATTCGACACCGCGAACACCGGGGAGCTGTTTTTT.

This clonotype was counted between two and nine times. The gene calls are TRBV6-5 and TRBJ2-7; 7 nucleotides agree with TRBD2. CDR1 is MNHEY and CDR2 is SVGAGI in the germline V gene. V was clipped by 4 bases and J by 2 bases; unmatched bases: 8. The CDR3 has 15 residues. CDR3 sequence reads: CASSSYRLAPYEQYF. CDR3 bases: TGTGCCAGCAGTTCCTACCGACTAGCCCCCTACGAGCAGTACTTC.

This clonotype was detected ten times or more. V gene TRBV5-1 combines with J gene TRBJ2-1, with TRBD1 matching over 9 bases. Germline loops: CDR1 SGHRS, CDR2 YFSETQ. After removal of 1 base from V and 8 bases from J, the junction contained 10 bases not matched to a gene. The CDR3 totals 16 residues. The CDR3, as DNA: TGCGCCAGCAGCTTGATCCGGGACAGGGCCAGCGATGAGCAGTTCTTC. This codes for CASSLIRDRASDEQFF.

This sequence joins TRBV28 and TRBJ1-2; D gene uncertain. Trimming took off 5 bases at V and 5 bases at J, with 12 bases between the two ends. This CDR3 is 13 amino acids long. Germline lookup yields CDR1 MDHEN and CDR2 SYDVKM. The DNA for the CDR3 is TGTGCCAGCAGTCCACCCTACCCATATGGCTACACCTTC. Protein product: CASSPPYPYGYTF.

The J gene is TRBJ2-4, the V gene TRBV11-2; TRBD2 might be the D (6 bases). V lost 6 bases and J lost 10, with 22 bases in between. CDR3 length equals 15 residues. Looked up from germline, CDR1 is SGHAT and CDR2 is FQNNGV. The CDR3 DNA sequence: TGTGCCAGCAGACGACTAGAGAGCGGTAACCGGATTCAGTACTTC. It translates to CASRRLESGNRIQYF.

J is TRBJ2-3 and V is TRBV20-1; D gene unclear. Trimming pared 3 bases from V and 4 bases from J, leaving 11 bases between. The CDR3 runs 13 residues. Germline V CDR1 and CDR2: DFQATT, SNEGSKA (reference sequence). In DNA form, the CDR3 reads TGCAGTGCTAGTCGAGCTGGACCAGATACGCAGTATTTT. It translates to CSASRAGPDTQYF.

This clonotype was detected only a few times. Here the CDR3 reads CASSIGTVNTEAFF. CDR3 bases: TGTGCCAGCAGCATCGGGACAGTGAACACTGAAGCTTTCTTT. V is TRBV7-8 and J is TRBJ1-1; 7 positions match TRBD1. V shed 5 bases, J shed 0 bases, and the junction held 3 bases outside the gene matches. The germline gives CDR1 SGHVS, CDR2 FQNEAQ. CDR3 size: 14 residues.

The CDR3 DNA follows: TGTGCCAGCAGCCGTTACCGGGACAGCCTCTCTGGGGCCAACGTCCTGACTTTC. It yields the protein CASSRYRDSLSGANVLTF. The V and J genes are TRBV7-6 and TRBJ2-6, with 7 positions matching TRBD1. The trim removed 5 bases at V and 0 bases at J, leaving 10 bases unmatched. The CDR3 runs 18 residues. Per the germline V gene, CDR1 is SGHVS and CDR2 is FNYEAQ.

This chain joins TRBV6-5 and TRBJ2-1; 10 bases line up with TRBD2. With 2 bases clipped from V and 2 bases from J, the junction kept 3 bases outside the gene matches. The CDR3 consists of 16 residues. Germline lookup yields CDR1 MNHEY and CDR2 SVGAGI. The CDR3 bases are TGTGCCAGCAGTTACACGACTAGCGGGCCCTACAATGAGCAGTTCTTC. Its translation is CASSYTTSGPYNEQFF.

CDR3 region: CATSDKGLDTQYF. In DNA form, the CDR3 reads TGTGCCACCAGTGATAAGGGGCTGGATACGCAGTATTTT. This rearrangement joins TRBV24-1 to TRBJ2-3; tentative D call: TRBD1 (5 bases). V shed 3 bases and J shed 6 bases, with 9 bases lying between them. In germline, CDR1 is KGHDR, CDR2 SFDVKD. The CDR3 covers 13 residues.

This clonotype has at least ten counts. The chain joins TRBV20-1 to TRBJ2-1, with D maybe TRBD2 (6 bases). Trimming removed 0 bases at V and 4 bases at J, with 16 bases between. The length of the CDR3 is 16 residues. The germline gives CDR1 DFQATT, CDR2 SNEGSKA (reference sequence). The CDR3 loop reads CSARDPSGRGYNEQFF. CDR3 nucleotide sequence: TGCAGTGCTAGAGATCCCAGCGGTCGGGGGTACAATGAGCAGTTCTTC.

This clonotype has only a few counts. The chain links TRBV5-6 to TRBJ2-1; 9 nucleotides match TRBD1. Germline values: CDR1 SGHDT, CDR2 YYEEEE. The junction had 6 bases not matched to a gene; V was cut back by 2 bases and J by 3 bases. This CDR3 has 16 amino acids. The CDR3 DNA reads TGTGCCAGCAGCTTCCGGACAGGGGTGGTCTACAATGAGCAGTTCTTC. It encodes CASSFRTGVVYNEQFF.

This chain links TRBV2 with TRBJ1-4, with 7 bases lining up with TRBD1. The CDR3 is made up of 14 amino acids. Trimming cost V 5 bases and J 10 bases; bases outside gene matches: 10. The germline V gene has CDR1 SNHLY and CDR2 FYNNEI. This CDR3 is CASSPTGYFLKLFF. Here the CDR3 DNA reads TGTGCCAGCAGTCCGACAGGGTACTTTTTAAAACTGTTTTTT.

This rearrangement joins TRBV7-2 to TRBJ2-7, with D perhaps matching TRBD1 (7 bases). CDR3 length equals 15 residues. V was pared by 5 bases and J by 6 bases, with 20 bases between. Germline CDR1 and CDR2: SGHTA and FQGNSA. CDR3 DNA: TGTGCCAGCAGCCGTTACTCAGGGGGGCTCGGCGAGCAGTACTTC. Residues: CASSRYSGGLGEQYF.

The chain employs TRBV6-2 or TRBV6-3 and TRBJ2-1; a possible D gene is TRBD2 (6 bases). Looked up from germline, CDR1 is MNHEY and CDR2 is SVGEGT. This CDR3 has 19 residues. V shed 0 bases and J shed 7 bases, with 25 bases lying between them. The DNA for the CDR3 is TGTGCCAGCAGTTACTCGACTAGACTCGCGGGACGCCGAAGGAATGAGCAGTTCTTC. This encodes CASSYSTRLAGRRRNEQFF.

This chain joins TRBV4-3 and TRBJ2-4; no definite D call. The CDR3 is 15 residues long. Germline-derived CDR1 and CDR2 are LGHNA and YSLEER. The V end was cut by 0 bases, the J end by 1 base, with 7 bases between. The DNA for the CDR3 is TGCGCCAGCAGCCAAGATATCGCGGCCAAAAACATTCAGTACTTC. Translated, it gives CASSQDIAAKNIQYF.

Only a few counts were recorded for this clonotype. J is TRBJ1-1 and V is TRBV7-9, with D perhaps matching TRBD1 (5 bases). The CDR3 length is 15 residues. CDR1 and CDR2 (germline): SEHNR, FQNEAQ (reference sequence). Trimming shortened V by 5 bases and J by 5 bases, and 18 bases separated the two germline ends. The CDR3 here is CASSNDRDGWTEAFF. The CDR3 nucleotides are TGTGCCAGCAGCAACGACCGGGACGGGTGGACTGAAGCTTTCTTT.